Included here is one TCR beta chain sequence, with context. Its specificity is unknown. The sample is drawn from a study of T cell responses to AZD1222 COVID-19 vaccine. The study pooled second doses at about 4 or about 12 weeks. Study-wide points: Donors were largely white British and mainly female; clonal diversity was possibly underestimated.

The data were produced by immunoSEQ multiplex PCR, yet TCRdb's version contains in-frame clones alone and is incomplete. Among about 59,000 clones, approximately 89% were seen once, and the ten largest hold approximately 6.1%. Trimming removed 2 bases at V and 8 bases at J, with 10 bases between. Germline values: CDR1 MDHEN, CDR2 SYDVKM. CDR3 length equals 14 residues. The sample in question was peripheral blood, obtained 28 days after the second AZD1222 dose. The receptor comes from an adult who received the AZD1222 COVID-19 vaccine. The chain carries TRBV28 and TRBJ1-6, with D maybe TRBD1 (5 bases). The CDR3 loop is CASSLGAGYSPLHF. The CDR3 DNA reads as TGTGCCAGCAGTTTAGGAGCAGGGTATTCACCCCTCCACTTT.